This TCR beta chain was documented in a study of CD8+CD57+ T cells in acquired aplastic anemia (dated by TCRdb to the late 2010s). Study-wide context: DNA extracted from sorted CD4+ and CD8+ cells had a mean of 3.2 ug, with a range of 0.2 to 27.4 ug. CD8+CD57+ expansion was defined as frequency above the mean frequency observed in healthy subjects. The research as a whole found: Some 30 CD8+ CDR3 sequences were shared between patients and controls but appeared highly expressed in patients and within their immunodominant clones. CD8+ Simpson's diversity did not differ significantly between patients and healthy controls (P=0.060).

CDR1 is given as SGHVS and CDR2 as FQNEAQ, both from the germline V gene. V ends up 5 bases short and J 5 bases short, with an unmatched junction base count of 5. CDR3 length: 14 amino acids, cysteine to phenylalanine. Of all the DNA, just the CDR3 is kept, 42 bases in frame from base 1. The sample holds one count of this clonotype. The antigen it recognizes is unknown. Within one base of it there is no much larger clone, and no base qualities were kept. One read yields weak evidence. Genomic DNA was used as template for profiling of TCR beta VDJ combinations and CDR3 sequences. TCR repertoire sequencing was run on an Illumina HiSeq 2000. The original methods were these. Repertoire assessment relied on Simpson's diversity index, CDR3 size and DJ length profiles, and TRBV/TRBJ rearrangement plots. The immunodominant clone was defined as the most abundant DNA sequence in deep sequencing data. CDR3 amino acid sequences were checked for sharing between subjects and were compared against published repertoires and the VDJdb database. In TCRdb, the public reads were trimmed at Q25 with fastp and aligned with MiXCR, with productive beta chains retained. Each CDR3 protein appears once, grouped with its most common genes and DNA. These V and J calls are TCRdb output, not the study's own analysis. The sample table holds about 160,000 distinct CDR3 sequences, of which about 70% were seen once. The ten largest clones capture around 45% of the sample.

Expansion of CD8+CD57+ cells had been shown by flow cytometry in the patients chosen for sequencing. Severe acquired aplastic anemia was diagnosed in all patients according to International Study of Aplastic Anemia and Agranulocytosis and Camitta criteria. No therapy had been received by the patients at the time of blood sampling. TCR repertoires of sorted CD4+ and CD8+ blood T cells from severe aplastic anemia patients and healthy subjects were deep-sequenced in the study. In the USA, patient enrollment took place under clinicaltrials.gov protocols 00001620, 01623167, 00001397, 00071045, 00081523 and 00961064. Ficoll-Paque density gradient centrifugation was used to isolate peripheral blood mononuclear cells. Before DNA extraction, CD4+ and CD8+ T cells were sorted with FACS or magnetic beads.

The sequenced sample was sorted CD4+, CD8+, or CD8+CD57+ T cells (not recorded which) from PBMCs. The V gene is TRBV7-8 and the J gene is TRBJ1-4, with 7 bases in between that match TRBD1. The receptor was isolated from a human donor with aplastic anemia. The sequence in DNA is TGTGCCAGCAGCCCAGGGGGGCCCAATGAAAAACTGTTTTTT. This encodes CASSPGGPNEKLFF.